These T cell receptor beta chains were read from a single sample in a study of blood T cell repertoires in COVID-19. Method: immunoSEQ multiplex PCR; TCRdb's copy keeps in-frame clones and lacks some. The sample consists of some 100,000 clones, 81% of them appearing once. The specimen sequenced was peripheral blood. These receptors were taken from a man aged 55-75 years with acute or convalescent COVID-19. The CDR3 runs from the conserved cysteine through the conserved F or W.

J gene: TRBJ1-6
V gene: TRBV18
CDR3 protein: CASSLSDRGSPLHF

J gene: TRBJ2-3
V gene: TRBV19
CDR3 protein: CASSIGGSQDTQYF

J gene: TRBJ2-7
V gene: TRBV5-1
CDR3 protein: CASRRRVDSFGDEQYF

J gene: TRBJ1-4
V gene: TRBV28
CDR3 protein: CASSLSHNEKLFF

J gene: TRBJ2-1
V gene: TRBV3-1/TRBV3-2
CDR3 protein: CASSPWTSGIGLFF

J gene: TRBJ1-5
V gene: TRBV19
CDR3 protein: CASSSSTGYSNQPQHF

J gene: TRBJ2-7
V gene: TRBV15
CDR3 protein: CATSRVGASGINEQYF

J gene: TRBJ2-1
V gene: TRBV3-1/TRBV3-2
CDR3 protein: CASSLRTSSYNEQFF

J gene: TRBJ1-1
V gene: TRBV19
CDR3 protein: CASSDSWNTEAFF

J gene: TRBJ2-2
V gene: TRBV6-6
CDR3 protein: CASSYRLKTGTGELFF

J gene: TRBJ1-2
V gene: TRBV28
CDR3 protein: CASRATGGDYGYTF

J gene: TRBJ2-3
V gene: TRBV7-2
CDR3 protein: CASSLPGTSGRAKDTQYF

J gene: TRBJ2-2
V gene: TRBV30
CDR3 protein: CAWNRGGTGELFF

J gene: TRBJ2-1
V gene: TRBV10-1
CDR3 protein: CASSLSSLGYNEQFF

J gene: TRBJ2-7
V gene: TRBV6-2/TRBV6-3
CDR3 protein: CASSYGTGLKIYEQYF

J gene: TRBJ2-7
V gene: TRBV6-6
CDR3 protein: CASSYGQSSYEQYF

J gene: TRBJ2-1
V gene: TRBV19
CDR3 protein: CASKGFETAPGGNEQFF

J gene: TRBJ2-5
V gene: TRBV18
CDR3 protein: CASSPGTGTKTQYF

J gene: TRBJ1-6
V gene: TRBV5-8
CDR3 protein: CASSLLALRVSPLHF